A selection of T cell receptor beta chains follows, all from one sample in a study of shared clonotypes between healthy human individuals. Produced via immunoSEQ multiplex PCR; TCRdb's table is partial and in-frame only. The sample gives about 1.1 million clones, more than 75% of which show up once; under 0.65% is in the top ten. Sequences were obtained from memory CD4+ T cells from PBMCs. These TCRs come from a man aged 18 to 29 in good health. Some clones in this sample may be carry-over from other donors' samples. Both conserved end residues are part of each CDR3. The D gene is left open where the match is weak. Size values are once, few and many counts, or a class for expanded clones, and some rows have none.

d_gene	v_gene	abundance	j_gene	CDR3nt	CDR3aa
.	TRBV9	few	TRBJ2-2	TGTGCCAGCAGCGTAGTTGGCACCGGGGAGCTGTTTTTT	CASSVVGTGELFF
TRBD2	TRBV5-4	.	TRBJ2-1	TGTGCCAGCAGCTTATATCTAGCGGGAGGCAATGAGCAGTTCTTC	CASSLYLAGGNEQFF
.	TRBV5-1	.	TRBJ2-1	TGCGCCAGCAGCCAACGGACTGGTAATGAGCAGTTCTTC	CASSQRTGNEQFF
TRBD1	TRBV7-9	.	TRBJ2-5	TGTGCCAGCAGCTTTCTTACAGGGGGCGAGACCCAGTACTTC	CASSFLTGGETQYF
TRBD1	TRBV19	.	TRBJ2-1	TGTGCCAGTAGTCCATGGACAGGAAACAATGAGCAGTTCTTC	CASSPWTGNNEQFF
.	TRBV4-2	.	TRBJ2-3	TGTGCCAGCAGCCAAGCCCCGGGAGCTGGGGGAGATACGCAGTATTTT	CASSQAPGAGGDTQYF
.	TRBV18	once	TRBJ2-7	TGTGCCAGCTCACATGGTGCTGGCCCCTACGAGCAGTACTTC	CASSHGAGPYEQYF
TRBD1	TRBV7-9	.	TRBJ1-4	TGTGCCAGCAGCTTTGGGACAGGGCAAGAGAGACTGTTTTTT	CASSFGTGQERLFF
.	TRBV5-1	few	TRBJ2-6	TGCGCCAGCAGCCAGTCGGCTGGAGGGGCCAACGTCCTGACTTTC	CASSQSAGGANVLTF
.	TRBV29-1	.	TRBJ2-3	TGCAGCGTTTTAAAAGGGGGGCACACAGATACGCAGTATTTT	CSVLKGGHTDTQYF
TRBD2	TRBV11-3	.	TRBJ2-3	TGTGCCAGCAGCATGGGGGGGGATACGCAGTATTTT	CASSMGGDTQYF
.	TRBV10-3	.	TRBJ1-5	TGTGCCATCAGCCCAAGTGATCAGCCCCAGCATTTT	CAISPSDQPQHF
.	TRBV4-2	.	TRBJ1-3	TGTGCCAGCAGCCAAGAACTTCGGCTCATGGCGAAAAACACCATATATTTT	CASSQELRLMAKNTIYF
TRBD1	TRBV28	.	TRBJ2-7	TGTGCCAGCACCCCCGGGACAGCATACGAGCAGTACTTC	CASTPGTAYEQYF
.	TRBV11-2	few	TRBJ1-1	TGTGCCAGCAGCTTAGACATTTGGACCACTGAAGCTTTCTTT	CASSLDIWTTEAFF
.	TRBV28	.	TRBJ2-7	TGTGCCAGCAGTTTTAGAGACAGATACTACGAGCAGTACTTC	CASSFRDRYYEQYF
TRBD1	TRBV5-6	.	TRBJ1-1	TGTGCCAGCAGCTTCGGACAGGTCATGAACACTGAAGCTTTCTTT	CASSFGQVMNTEAFF
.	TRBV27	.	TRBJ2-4	TGTGCCAGCAGTTTACCTACCGAACTTAGGGGTGCGAACATTCAGTACTTC	CASSLPTELRGANIQYF
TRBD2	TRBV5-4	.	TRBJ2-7	TGTGCCAGCAGCCGGGAGGGTTACGAGCAGTACTTC	CASSREGYEQYF
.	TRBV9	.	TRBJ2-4	TGTGCCAGCAGCCCACGTACAGGGTTGAACATTCAGTACTTC	CASSPRTGLNIQYF
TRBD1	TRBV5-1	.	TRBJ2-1	TGCGCCAGCAGCTTCGGGACAGGGGGCCCTGAGCAGTTCTTC	CASSFGTGGPEQFF
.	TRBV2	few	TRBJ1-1	TGTGCCAGCAGGACCCACATGAACACTGAAGCTTTCTTT	CASRTHMNTEAFF
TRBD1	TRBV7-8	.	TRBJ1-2	TGTGCCAGCGGTATGGGACAGGGAAATTTAGGCTACACCTTC	CASGMGQGNLGYTF
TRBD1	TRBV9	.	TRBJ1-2	TGTGCCAGCAGCGCGGGACAGGGGGCTCCCGGCTACACCTTC	CASSAGQGAPGYTF
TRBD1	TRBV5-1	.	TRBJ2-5	TGCGCCAGCAGCTTGATGACAGGGGGCCGGGAGACCCAGTACTTC	CASSLMTGGRETQYF
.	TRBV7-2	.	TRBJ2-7	TGTGCCAGCAGCGGTGGTGGAGCGGAGACCTACGAGCAGTACTTC	CASSGGGAETYEQYF
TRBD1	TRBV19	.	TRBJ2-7	TGTGCCAGTAGTAGAGCAGGGGGATCCTACGAGCAGTACTTC	CASSRAGGSYEQYF
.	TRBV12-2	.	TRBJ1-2	TGTGCAAGTCGCTTTGGATCGTTCCCACGGGGCTACACCTTC	CASRFGSFPRGYTF
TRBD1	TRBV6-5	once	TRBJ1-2	TGTGCCAGCAGCCGACAGGGGATGGGGGACTATGGCTACACCTTC	CASSRQGMGDYGYTF
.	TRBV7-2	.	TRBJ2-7	TGTGCCAGCAGCTTAGGGTTTAGCGGAGGGAACTTC	CASSLGFSGGNF
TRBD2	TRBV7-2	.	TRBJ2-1	TGTGCCAGCAGCTCTAGCGGGTTCTACAATGAGCAGTTCTTC	CASSSSGFYNEQFF
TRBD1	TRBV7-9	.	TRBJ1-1	TGTGCCAGCAGCCCAGGACAGGGGGACACTGAAGCTTTCTTT	CASSPGQGDTEAFF
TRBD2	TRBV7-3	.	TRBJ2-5	TGTGCCAGCAGCCCGGGACTAGCGGGAGTTGAGACCCAGTACTTC	CASSPGLAGVETQYF